This T cell receptor (beta chain) came from a study of control samples from healthy donors and cancer patients. Produced via immunoSEQ multiplex PCR; TCRdb's table is partial and in-frame only. Found here are 190,000 or so clones, approximately 95% of them singletons; the top ten hold around 1.6%. The CDR3 loop spans 13 amino acids. Trimming cost V 6 bases and J 2 bases, with 11 bases left between them. In germline, CDR1 is SNHLY, CDR2 FYNNEI. The sequence came from a man in his late teens or twenties in good health. The chain joins TRBV2 to TRBJ2-7; D is possibly TRBD1 (6 bases). Sample: blood. CDR3 loop: CASSLNRAYEQYF. The CDR3, as DNA: TGTGCCAGCAGCCTCAACAGGGCCTACGAGCAGTACTTC.